This TCR beta chain stems from a study of glioma-infiltrating T cells. General observations from the study: Very few CDR3 sequences were shared between tissue and blood.

Trimming cost V 3 bases and J 0 bases, with 6 bases left between them. Germline CDR1 is MGHRA and CDR2 is YSYEKL. This CDR3 comprises 15 residues. TCR alpha and beta CDR3 regions were amplified from RNA using iRepertoire nested multiplex PCR. One entry per CDR3 protein results from TCRdb running MiXCR on the multiplex PCR reads. The sample records 170,000 or so distinct CDR3 sequences, around 40% being singletons. This clonotype has ten or more counts. No antigen is known for it. This receptor was taken from a human donor with low-grade glioma or glioblastoma, undergoing nonglioma brain surgery, or in good health (not recorded which). The chain employs TRBV4-1 and TRBJ2-6, with a tentative D call TRBD1 (6 bases). The sequencing input was glioma tissue, nonneoplastic brain tissue, or PBMCs (not recorded which). This CDR3 is CASSQDSSGANVLTF. In DNA, the CDR3 is TGCGCCAGCAGCCAGGACAGCTCTGGGGCCAACGTCCTGACTTTC.